These 9 T cell receptor beta chains came from one sample sequenced in a study of T cell responses to AZD1222 COVID-19 vaccine. Sequencing used immunoSEQ multiplex PCR; TCRdb keeps in-frame clones, though not all of them. The sample has 150,000 to 200,000 clones; about 92% are singletons. This specimen was peripheral blood, taken on day 0 of AZD1222 vaccination. All receptors come from an adult in good health.

V usage is TRBV5-5 and J usage is TRBJ1-2; TRBD1 matches at 7 bases. The ends lost 0 bases at V and 5 bases at J; junction bases unmatched: 7. Germline lookup yields CDR1 SGHKS and CDR2 YYEKEE (reference sequence). CDR3 length: 15 amino acids. The CDR3 DNA sequence: TGTGCCAGCAGCTTGGGTACAGGGGCTTTTTATGGCTACACCTTC. Translating gives CASSLGTGAFYGYTF.

This rearrangement joins TRBV5-4 to TRBJ2-3; D is possibly TRBD1 or TRBD2 (5 bases each). The germline CDR1 and CDR2 sequences are SGHNT and YYREEE (reference sequence). There are 15 residues in the CDR3. The ends were cut back, 0 bases at V and 3 bases at J, with 11 bases in the middle. Here the CDR3 reads CASSLGQGATDTQYF. CDR3 bases: TGTGCCAGCAGCTTGGGGCAGGGAGCAACAGATACGCAGTATTTT.

This chain uses TRBV3-1 (or the pseudogene TRBV3-2) with TRBJ1-2, with D perhaps matching TRBD1 (5 bases). Germline CDR1 reads LGHDT; CDR2 reads YNNKEL (reference sequence). The CDR3 sequence is 16 residues long. V lost 3 bases, J lost 9 bases, and 23 bases lay in between. CDR3 nucleotides: TGTGCCAGCAGCCATCCCCATCGGACACCCTTTTCGAGCTACACCTTC. Amino acids: CASSHPHRTPFSSYTF.

The chain uses TRBV25-1 and TRBJ1-2; D call uncertain. Germline V gene sequence: CDR1 MGHDK, CDR2 SYGVNS. There are 16 residues in the CDR3. Trimming removed 4 bases from V and 4 bases from J, with 19 bases in between. CDR3 nucleotides: TGTGCCAGCAGTGCGATCAAAGATTTCCCCTTCTATGGCTACACCTTC. Residues: CASSAIKDFPFYGYTF.

The genes are TRBV4-1 and TRBJ1-1, with D unresolved. Looked up from germline, CDR1 is MGHRA and CDR2 is YSYEKL. The CDR3 loop spans 15 amino acids. Trimming shortened V by 0 bases and J by 3 bases, and 11 bases separated the two germline ends. The DNA of the CDR3 is TGCGCCAGCAGCCAAGATGTTGGGGAGGACACTGAAGCTTTCTTT. Its protein is CASSQDVGEDTEAFF.

V and J are TRBV28 and TRBJ2-7; D is ambiguous. Trimming pared 6 bases from V and 0 bases from J, leaving 9 bases between. Germline CDR1 MDHEN, CDR2 SYDVKM. The CDR3 runs to 13 residues. The CDR3 bases are TGTGCCAGCAGACGGGCCAGCTCCTACGAGCAGTACTTC. This gives the protein CASRRASSYEQYF.

V and J are TRBV9 and TRBJ2-3; 8 bases map to TRBD2. There are 13 residues in the CDR3. The germline gives CDR1 SGDLS, CDR2 YYNGEE. V dropped 3 bases and J dropped 6; count of bases not matched to a gene: 3. The CDR3 region has the DNA TGTGCCAGCAGCGGGGGGACTAGGGATACGCAGTATTTT. Translation gives CASSGGTRDTQYF.

The rearrangement links TRBV6-5 to TRBJ1-1; a weak D match, TRBD1 (5 bases). This CDR3 spans 14 amino acids. The germline CDR1 and CDR2 sequences are MNHEY and SVGAGI. V lost 2 bases to trimming and J lost 10 bases, with 17 bases between them. CDR3 amino acids: CASSYAGTGGRAFF. CDR3 DNA sequence: TGTGCCAGCAGTTACGCAGGAACCGGGGGGAGAGCTTTCTTT.

The CDR3 is CASSGWNNEQFF. CDR3 DNA sequence: TGTGCCAGCAGCGGCTGGAACAATGAGCAGTTCTTC. The V and J genes are TRBV7-3 and TRBJ2-1; D remains ambiguous. Germline V CDR1 and CDR2: SGHTA, FQGTGA. The CDR3 contains 12 residues. V was shortened by 5 bases and J by 5 bases, with 7 bases between the two germline ends.